What follows are 23 T cell receptor beta chains derived from one specimen sequenced in a study of healthy donors' naive CD4 and CD8 T cells. Starting from around 500 ng of total RNA, TCR libraries were made with linear amplification. TCRdb independently ran MiXCR on the reads; one entry per CDR3 protein. Of approximately 180,000 distinct CDR3 sequences in the sample, 65% to 80% were seen once. The sample comprised naive CD4+ and CD8+ T cells sorted from blood, pooled from several donors. These receptors were obtained from a pool of human donors in good health; the sample pools cells from several healthy donors.

V gene TRBV19 combines with J gene TRBJ2-7, with D perhaps TRBD2 (5 bases). This CDR3 contains 12 residues. Germline V gives CDR1 LNHDA, CDR2 SQIVND (reference sequence). V lost 0 bases, J lost 7 bases, and 7 bases lay in between. CDR3: CASSIEGEEQYF. Here the CDR3 DNA reads TGTGCCAGTAGTATAGAGGGAGAAGAGCAGTACTTC.

The chain has TRBV29-1 and TRBJ2-1; 8 nucleotides match TRBD1. The CDR3 is 15 amino acids. Germline lookup yields CDR1 SQVTM and CDR2 ANQGSEA. Germline trimming cut 6 bases from V and 9 bases from J; bases unmatched to any gene: 16. The CDR3 DNA follows: TGCAGCGTCCCGGACAGGGAACACTTAAGGAGTGAGCAGTTCTTC. Translated: CSVPDREHLRSEQFF.

This clonotype was detected only a few times. The chain recombines TRBV29-1 with TRBJ2-1, with 7 bases matching TRBD1. This CDR3 has 13 amino acids. Per germline, CDR1 SQVTM and CDR2 ANQGSEA. The V and J ends lost 4 bases and 3 bases, in that order; junction bases with no gene match: 3. The CDR3 spells CSVGDSFYNEQFF. The DNA for the CDR3 is TGCAGCGTTGGGGACAGCTTCTACAATGAGCAGTTCTTC.

The chain has TRBV7-8 and TRBJ2-5, with TRBD1 identical over 7 bases. Looked up from germline, CDR1 is SGHVS and CDR2 is FQNEAQ. V dropped 5 bases and J dropped 5; count of bases not matched to a gene: 11. The CDR3 has 15 amino acids. The CDR3, as DNA: TGTGCCAGCAGCGCGACAGGGAATCCGTACGAGACCCAGTACTTC. Translating gives CASSATGNPYETQYF.

The chain combines TRBV12-3 or TRBV12-4 with TRBJ2-1, with D uncertain. V lost 7 bases, J lost 10 bases, and 8 bases lay in between. The CDR3 contains 10 residues. DNA for the CDR3: TGTGCCAGCACTGCTGGAGAGCAGTTCTTC. Amino acid sequence: CASTAGEQFF.

The rearrangement uses TRBV19 and TRBJ1-1; a weak D match, TRBD1 (5 bases). Trimming took off 7 bases at V and 3 bases at J, with 9 bases between the two ends. The length of the CDR3 is 12 residues. Per the germline V gene, CDR1 is LNHDA and CDR2 is SQIVND (reference sequence). DNA for the CDR3: TGTGCCAGTACCCTAGGGGACACTGAAGCTTTCTTT. It translates to CASTLGDTEAFF.

The table lists this clonotype with a count of one. This sequence joins TRBV30 and TRBJ2-1; D perhaps matches TRBD1 (5 bases). Germline CDR1 is GTSNPN and CDR2 is SVGIG (reference sequence). The CDR3 sequence is 13 residues long. The V end lost 1 base, the J end lost 8 bases, and 12 bases lay between the germline ends. CDR3 bases: TGTGCCTGGAGTGGGGGTTGGGGCGATGAGCAGTTCTTC. It encodes CAWSGGWGDEQFF.

This clonotype was seen only a few times. The V and J genes are TRBV12-3 or TRBV12-4 and TRBJ2-1; TRBD1 or TRBD2 may be the D gene (5 bases each). Trimming shortened V by 3 bases and J by 0 bases, and 9 bases separated the two germline ends. The CDR3 totals 15 residues. The CDR3 loop reads CASSFLRGSYNEQFF. CDR3 in DNA: TGTGCCAGCAGTTTCCTGAGGGGCTCCTACAATGAGCAGTTCTTC.

The rearrangement uses TRBV6-2 or TRBV6-3 and TRBJ1-1, with D maybe TRBD1 (6 bases). Germline V gene lookup returns CDR1 MNHEY and CDR2 SVGEGT. Trimming left V 7 bases short and J 1 base short, with 25 bases between. The CDR3 covers 18 residues. The chain's CDR3 is CASIRRGAGAERNTEAFF. CDR3 nucleotide sequence: TGTGCCAGCATTCGACGCGGAGCAGGGGCTGAGAGGAACACTGAAGCTTTCTTT.

This clonotype came up a few times. The chain has TRBV29-1 and TRBJ2-7; the match to TRBD1 covers 10 bases. The CDR3 is made up of 12 amino acids. The germline V gene encodes CDR1 SQVTM and CDR2 ANQGSEA. V trimming: 8 bases; J trimming: 5 bases; junction bases outside the gene matches: 6. The CDR3 bases are TGCAGCATCCGGGACAGGGGAGACGAGCAGTACTTC. Residues: CSIRDRGDEQYF.

The rearrangement uses TRBV30 and TRBJ2-1; D gene uncertain. V was shortened by 5 bases and J by 0 bases, with 8 bases between the two germline ends. CDR1 and CDR2 (germline): GTSNPN, SVGIG (reference sequence). The CDR3 loop spans 13 amino acids. The chain's CDR3 is CAWAGSSYNEQFF. The CDR3, as DNA: TGTGCCTGGGCCGGATCCTCCTACAATGAGCAGTTCTTC. Filled out from reference TRBV30 and TRBJ2-1, the complete variable domain reads SQTIHQWPATLVQPVGSPLSLECTVEGTSNPNLYWYRQAAGRGLQLLFYSVGIGQISSEVPQNLSASRPQDRQFILSSKKLLLSDSGFYLCAWAGSSYNEQFFGPGTRLTVL.

The CDR3: CASSTHWGGLSNEQFF. DNA of the CDR3: TGCGCCAGCAGCACCCACTGGGGAGGGCTTAGCAATGAGCAGTTCTTC. The chain is built from TRBV4-3 and TRBJ2-1; TRBD2 aligns across 7 bases. Germline assignment: CDR1 LGHNA and CDR2 YSLEER. The junction had 13 bases not matched to a gene; V was cut back by 5 bases and J by 6 bases. There are 16 residues in the CDR3.

The rearrangement links TRBV29-1 to TRBJ1-2; possibly TRBD1 for D (6 bases). CDR1 is SQVTM, CDR2 ANQGSEA, per germline. This CDR3 region has 13 residues. The V gene lost 7 bases and the J gene lost 2 bases, with 14 bases spanning the gap. CDR3 bases: TGCAGCGCTCGGGACATCGGGAACTATGGCTACACCTTC. Translated, it gives CSARDIGNYGYTF.

The gene calls are TRBV30 and TRBJ2-3; D gene unclear. The CDR3 runs to 12 residues. V lost 0 bases to trimming and J lost 5 bases, with 6 bases between them. Germline CDR1 GTSNPN, CDR2 SVGIG (reference sequence). In DNA, the CDR3 is TGTGCCTGGAGTGTATTACAAGATACGCAGTATTTT. Protein product: CAWSVLQDTQYF.

The V call is TRBV11-3, the J call TRBJ2-3; weak D call: TRBD2 (6 bases). CDR3 length equals 18 residues. Trimming took off 2 bases at V and 0 bases at J, with 18 bases between the two ends. Germline CDR1 is SGHNT and CDR2 is YENEEA. The CDR3 here is CASSLWGSGGPSTDTQYF. CDR3 DNA sequence: TGTGCCAGCAGCTTATGGGGTAGCGGAGGTCCCAGCACAGATACGCAGTATTTT.

This clonotype has only a few counts. The chain combines TRBV5-5 with TRBJ1-2; D uncertain. The CDR3 consists of 13 residues. CDR1 is SGHKS, CDR2 YYEKEE, per germline (reference sequence). Trimming removed 4 bases from V and 1 base from J, with 8 bases in between. In DNA, the CDR3 is TGTGCCAGCAGCCCGTTTAATAACTATGGCTACACCTTC. Amino acid sequence: CASSPFNNYGYTF.

The V gene is TRBV5-1, the J gene TRBJ2-3; 11 bases agree with TRBD1. The V gene end was trimmed by 6 bases and the J gene end by 4 bases; junction bases not matched to a gene: 7. Germline CDR1 reads SGHRS; CDR2 reads YFSETQ. CDR3 length: 15 amino acids. The CDR3 coding sequence is TGCGCCAGCAACGGACAGGGGGCATGGGCAGATACGCAGTATTTT. Translating gives CASNGQGAWADTQYF. Full variable domain (outside the CDR3, taken from reference TRBV5-1 and TRBJ2-3): KAGVTQTPRYLIKTRGQQVTLSCSPISGHRSVSWYQQTPGQGLQFLFEYFSETQRNKGNFPGRFSGRQFSNSRSEMNVSTLELGDSALYLCASNGQGAWADTQYFGPGTRLTVL.

The gene calls are TRBV30 and TRBJ2-7, with D possibly being TRBD1 (6 bases). This CDR3 region has 11 residues. Deletions cut 4 bases from V and 6 bases from J, with 10 bases between. Looked up from germline, CDR1 is GTSNPN and CDR2 is SVGIG (reference sequence). CDR3 amino acids: CAWTTGGEQYF. The CDR3 DNA is TGTGCCTGGACGACAGGAGGCGAGCAGTACTTC.

The chain links TRBV6-2 or TRBV6-3 to TRBJ1-3, with D tentatively TRBD1 (5 bases). V was cut by 0 bases and J by 4 bases, with 34 bases left in between. The CDR3 consists of 23 residues. Germline loops: CDR1 MNHEY, CDR2 SVGEGT. This CDR3 is CASSYSMRGRRIGPLGEGNTIYF. CDR3 nucleotides: TGTGCCAGCAGTTACTCGATGAGGGGACGGAGGATTGGGCCGCTCGGAGAAGGAAACACCATATATTTT.

This clonotype was seen more than once but under ten times. The chain couples TRBV19 to TRBJ1-3; perhaps TRBD1 as D (5 bases). V shed 6 bases and J shed 1 base, with 16 bases lying between them. Germline V gene data show CDR1 as LNHDA and CDR2 as SQIVND (reference sequence). This CDR3 spans 16 amino acids. The CDR3 here is CASRIPGPASGNTIYF. CDR3 DNA sequence: TGTGCCAGTAGGATCCCGGGACCAGCATCTGGAAACACCATATATTTT. The full variable domain, completed using reference TRBV19 and TRBJ1-3, is DGGITQSPKYLFRKEGQNVTLSCEQNLNHDAMYWYRQDPGQGLRLIYYSQIVNDFQKGDIAEGYSVSREKKESFPLTVTSAQKNPTAFYLCASRIPGPASGNTIYFGEGSWLTVV.

The chain links TRBV29-1 to TRBJ2-3; D is perhaps TRBD2 (6 bases). This CDR3 contains 13 residues. Germline CDR1 is SQVTM and CDR2 is ANQGSEA. V dropped 5 bases and J dropped 1 base, with 10 bases sitting between them. Here the CDR3 reads CSVSSSGTDTQYF. The CDR3 nucleotides read TGCAGCGTTTCCTCTAGCGGCACAGATACGCAGTATTTT.

The rearrangement links TRBV10-3 to TRBJ2-1, with a weak D call TRBD2 (5 bases). CDR3 size: 12 residues. The V end was cut by 4 bases, the J end by 8 bases, with 9 bases between. Germline V gene data show CDR1 as ENHRY and CDR2 as SYGVKD. The CDR3 loop reads CAISGQRDEQFF. The CDR3 DNA follows: TGTGCCATCAGTGGCCAGAGGGATGAGCAGTTCTTC.

V is TRBV6-5 and J is TRBJ1-1; D might be TRBD1 (5 bases). Germline values: CDR1 MNHEY, CDR2 SVGAGI. Trimming took off 6 bases at V and 6 bases at J, with 14 bases between the two ends. The CDR3 sequence is 13 residues long. This CDR3 is CASSRDPLAEAFF. In DNA form, the CDR3 reads TGTGCCAGCAGCCGGGACCCCCTAGCTGAAGCTTTCTTT.